The clone carrying this T cell receptor beta chain was detected ten times or more. Its cognate antigen is unknown. This sample was included in a study of Graves' ophthalmopathy and Graves' hyperthyroidism. Study observations and caveats: Blood also harbored most expanded thyroid clonotypes above 0.001 frequency. Ophthalmopathy versus stable hyperthyroidism: 13-signature model gave around 90% sensitivity, 81.08% specificity.

Aged 18 to 65, hyperthyroidism patients had been newly diagnosed, with under 2 months' duration. Patients were excluded if they had other autoimmune diseases or uncontrolled infections, and likewise if pregnancy or lactation applied. TCR beta CDR3 amplification used RNA transcripts. First-round RT-PCR with HTBI primers preceded a second-round multiplex PCR. TCRdb re-called the multiplex PCR reads with MiXCR, one entry per CDR3 protein. The table records over a million distinct CDR3 sequences, 35% to 40% of them present only once. The CDR3 is 14 amino acids. The germline V gene encodes CDR1 SGHVS and CDR2 FQNEAQ. V lost 5 bases to trimming and J lost 1 base, with 12 bases between them.

This TCR was sampled from an adult man with Graves' hyperthyroidism. The rearrangement links TRBV7-8 to TRBJ2-7; D gene uncertain. The specimen was peripheral blood or thyroid tissue (not recorded which). This chain's CDR3 is CASSQALASYEQYF. In DNA form, the CDR3 reads TGTGCCAGCAGCCAAGCCCTCGCTTCCTACGAGCAGTACTTC. The entire variable domain, with the rest obtained from reference TRBV7-8 and TRBJ2-7, is as follows: GAGVSQSPRYKVAKRGQDVALRCDPISGHVSLFWYQQALGQGPEFLTYFQNEAQLDKSGLPSDRFFAERPEGSVSTLKIQRTQQEDSAVYLCASSQALASYEQYFGPGTRLTVT.